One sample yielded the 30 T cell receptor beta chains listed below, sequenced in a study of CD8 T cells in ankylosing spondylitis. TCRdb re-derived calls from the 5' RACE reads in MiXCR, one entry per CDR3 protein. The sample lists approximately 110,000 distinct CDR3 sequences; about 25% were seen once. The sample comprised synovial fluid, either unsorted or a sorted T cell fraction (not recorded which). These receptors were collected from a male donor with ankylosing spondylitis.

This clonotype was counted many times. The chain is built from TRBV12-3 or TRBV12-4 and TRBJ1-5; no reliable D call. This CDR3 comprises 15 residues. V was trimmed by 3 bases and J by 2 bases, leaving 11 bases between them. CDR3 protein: CASSLSSRGNQPQHF. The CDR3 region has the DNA TGTGCCAGCAGTTTGAGTTCGAGGGGCAATCAGCCCCAGCATTTT.

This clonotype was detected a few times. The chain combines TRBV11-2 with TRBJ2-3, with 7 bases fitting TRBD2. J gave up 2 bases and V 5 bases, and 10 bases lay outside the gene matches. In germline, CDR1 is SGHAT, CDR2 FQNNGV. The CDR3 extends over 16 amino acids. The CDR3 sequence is CASSKLAPSPTDTQYF. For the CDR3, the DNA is TGTGCCAGCAGCAAACTAGCGCCGAGCCCCACAGATACGCAGTATTTT.

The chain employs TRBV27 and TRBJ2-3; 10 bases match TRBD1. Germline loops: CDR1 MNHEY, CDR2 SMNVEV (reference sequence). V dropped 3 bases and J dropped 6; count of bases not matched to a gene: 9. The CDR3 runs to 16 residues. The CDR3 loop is CASSFVPGQGMDTQYF. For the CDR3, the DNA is TGTGCCAGCAGTTTCGTCCCGGGACAGGGGATGGATACGCAGTATTTT.

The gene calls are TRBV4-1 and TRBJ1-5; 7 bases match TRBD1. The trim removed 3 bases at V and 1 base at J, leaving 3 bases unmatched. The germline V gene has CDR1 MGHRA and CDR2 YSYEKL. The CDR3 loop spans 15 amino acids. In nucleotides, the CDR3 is TGCGCCAGCAGCCAGACAGGGTACAGCAATCAGCCCCAGCATTTT. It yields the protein CASSQTGYSNQPQHF.

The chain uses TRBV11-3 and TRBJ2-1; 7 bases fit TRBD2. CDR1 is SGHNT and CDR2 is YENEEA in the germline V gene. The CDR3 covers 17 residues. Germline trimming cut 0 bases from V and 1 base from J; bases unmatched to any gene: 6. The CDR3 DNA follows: TGTGCCAGCAGCTTAGAGGGCCTAGCGGTTTCCTACAATGAGCAGTTCTTC. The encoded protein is CASSLEGLAVSYNEQFF.

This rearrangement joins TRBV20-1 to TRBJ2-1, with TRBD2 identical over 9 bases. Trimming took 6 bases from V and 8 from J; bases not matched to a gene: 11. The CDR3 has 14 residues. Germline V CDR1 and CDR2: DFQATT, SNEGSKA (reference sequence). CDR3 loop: CSALPVAGDDEQFF. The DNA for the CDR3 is TGCAGTGCCCTGCCGGTAGCGGGAGACGATGAGCAGTTCTTC.

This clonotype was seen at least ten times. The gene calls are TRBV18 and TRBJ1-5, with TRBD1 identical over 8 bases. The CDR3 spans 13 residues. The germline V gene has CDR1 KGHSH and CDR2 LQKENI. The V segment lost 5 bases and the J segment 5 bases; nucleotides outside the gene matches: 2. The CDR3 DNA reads TGTGCCAGCTCAACAGGGGGAGATCAGCCCCAGCATTTT. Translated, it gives CASSTGGDQPQHF.

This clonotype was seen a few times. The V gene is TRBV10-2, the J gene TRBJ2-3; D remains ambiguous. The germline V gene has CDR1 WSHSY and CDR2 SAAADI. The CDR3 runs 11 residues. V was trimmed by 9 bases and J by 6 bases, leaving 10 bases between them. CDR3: CARWVGDTQYF. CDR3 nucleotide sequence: TGCGCCAGATGGGTGGGGGATACGCAGTATTTT.

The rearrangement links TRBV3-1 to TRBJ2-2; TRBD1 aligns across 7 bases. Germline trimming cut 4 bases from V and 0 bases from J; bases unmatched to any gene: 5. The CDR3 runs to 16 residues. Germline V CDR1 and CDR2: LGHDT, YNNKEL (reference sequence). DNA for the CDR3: TGTGCCAGCAGCCCCTGGACAGGAGCGAACACCGGGGAGCTGTTTTTT. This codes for CASSPWTGANTGELFF.

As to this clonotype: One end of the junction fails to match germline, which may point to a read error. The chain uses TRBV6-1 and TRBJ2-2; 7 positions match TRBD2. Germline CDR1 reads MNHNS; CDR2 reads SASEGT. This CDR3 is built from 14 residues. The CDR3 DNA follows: TGTGCCACCAGTCGCGGGGGGAACACCGGGGAGCTGTTTTTT. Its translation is CATSRGGNTGELFF.

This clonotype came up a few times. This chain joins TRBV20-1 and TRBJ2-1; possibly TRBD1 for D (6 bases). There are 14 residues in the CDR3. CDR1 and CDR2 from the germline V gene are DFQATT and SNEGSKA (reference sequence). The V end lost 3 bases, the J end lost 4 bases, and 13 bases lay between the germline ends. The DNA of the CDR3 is TGCAGTGCTAGTACTTGGACAGCTTACAATGAGCAGTTCTTC. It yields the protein CSASTWTAYNEQFF.

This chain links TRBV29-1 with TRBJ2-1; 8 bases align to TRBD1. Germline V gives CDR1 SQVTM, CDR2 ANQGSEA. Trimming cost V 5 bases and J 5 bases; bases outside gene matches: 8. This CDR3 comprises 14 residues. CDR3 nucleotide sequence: TGCAGCGTTCCCGACAGGGGATTTGACAATGAGCAGTTCTTC. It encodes CSVPDRGFDNEQFF.

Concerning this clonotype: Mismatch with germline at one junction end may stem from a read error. The CDR3: CSARTSGRWNF. The CDR3 nucleotides read TGCAGTGCCAGGACTAGCGGGAGGTGGAACTTC. The genes are TRBV20-1 and TRBJ2-4; 14 nucleotides line up with TRBD2. The CDR3 has 11 amino acids. Germline lookup yields CDR1 DFQATT and CDR2 SNEGSKA (reference sequence).

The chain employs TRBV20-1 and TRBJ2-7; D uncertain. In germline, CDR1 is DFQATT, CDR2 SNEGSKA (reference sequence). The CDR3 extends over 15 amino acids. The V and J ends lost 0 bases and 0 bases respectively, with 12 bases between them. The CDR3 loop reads CSARDASAYSYEQYF. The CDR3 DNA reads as TGCAGTGCTAGAGATGCGTCGGCCTACTCCTACGAGCAGTACTTC.

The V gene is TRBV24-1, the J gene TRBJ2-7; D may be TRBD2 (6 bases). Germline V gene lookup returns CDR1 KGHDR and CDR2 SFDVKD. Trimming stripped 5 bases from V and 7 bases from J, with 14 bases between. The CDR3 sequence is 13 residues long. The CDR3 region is CATSGSGEREQYV. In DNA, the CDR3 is TGTGCCACCAGTGGCTCGGGGGAGAGGGAGCAGTACGTC.

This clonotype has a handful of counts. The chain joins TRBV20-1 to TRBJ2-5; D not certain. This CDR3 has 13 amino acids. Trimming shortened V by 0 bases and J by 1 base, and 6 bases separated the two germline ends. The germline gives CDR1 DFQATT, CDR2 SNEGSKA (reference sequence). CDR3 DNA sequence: TGCAGTGCTAGAGAGGTCAGCCAAGAGACCCAGTACTTC. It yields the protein CSAREVSQETQYF.

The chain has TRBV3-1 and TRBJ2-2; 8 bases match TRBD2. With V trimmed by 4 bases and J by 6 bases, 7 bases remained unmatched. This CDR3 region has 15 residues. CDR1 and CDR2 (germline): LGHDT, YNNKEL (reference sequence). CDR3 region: CASSLRTSLAGELFF. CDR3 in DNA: TGTGCCAGCAGCCTCCGGACTAGCCTGGCCGGGGAGCTGTTTTTT.

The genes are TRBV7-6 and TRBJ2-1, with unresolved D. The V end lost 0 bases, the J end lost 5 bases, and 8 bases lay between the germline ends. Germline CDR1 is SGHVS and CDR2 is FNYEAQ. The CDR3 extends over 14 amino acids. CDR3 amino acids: CASSLAVLHNEQFF. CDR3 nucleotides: TGTGCCAGCAGCTTAGCTGTTCTGCACAATGAGCAGTTCTTC.

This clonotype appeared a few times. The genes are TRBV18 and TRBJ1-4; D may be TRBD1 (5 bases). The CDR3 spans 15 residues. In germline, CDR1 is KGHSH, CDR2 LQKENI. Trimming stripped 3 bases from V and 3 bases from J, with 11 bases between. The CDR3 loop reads CASSPEGQANEKLFF. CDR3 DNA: TGTGCCAGCTCACCGGAGGGGCAGGCTAATGAAAAACTGTTTTTT.

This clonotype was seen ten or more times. CDR3 loop: CASSPAEANYGYTF. The DNA for the CDR3 is TGTGCCAGCAGCCCGGCCGAGGCTAACTATGGCTACACCTTC. The chain carries TRBV7-2 and TRBJ1-2; D is ambiguous. The CDR3 totals 14 residues. Trimming took off 5 bases at V and 0 bases at J, with 10 bases between the two ends. Germline-derived CDR1 and CDR2 are SGHTA and FQGNSA.

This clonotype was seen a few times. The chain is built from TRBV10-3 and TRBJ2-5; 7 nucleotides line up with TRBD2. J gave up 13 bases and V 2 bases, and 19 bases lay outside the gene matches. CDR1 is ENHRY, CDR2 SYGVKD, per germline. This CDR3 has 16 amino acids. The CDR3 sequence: CAISERSGGGGHNTYF. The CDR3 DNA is TGTGCCATCAGTGAGCGGTCTGGGGGGGGTGGACACAACACGTACTTC.

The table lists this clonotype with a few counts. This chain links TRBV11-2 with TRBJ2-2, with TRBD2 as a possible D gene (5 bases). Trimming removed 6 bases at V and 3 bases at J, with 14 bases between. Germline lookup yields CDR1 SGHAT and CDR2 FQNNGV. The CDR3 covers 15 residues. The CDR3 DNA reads TGTGCCAGCAGTTGGGCCGCGCGGGACACCGGGGAGCTGTTTTTT. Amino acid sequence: CASSWAARDTGELFF.

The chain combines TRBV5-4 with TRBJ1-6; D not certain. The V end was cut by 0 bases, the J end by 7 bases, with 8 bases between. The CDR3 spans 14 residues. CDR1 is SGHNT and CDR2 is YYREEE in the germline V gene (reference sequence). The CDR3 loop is CASSLDEGNSPLHF. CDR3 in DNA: TGTGCCAGCAGCTTGGACGAAGGGAATTCACCCCTCCACTTT. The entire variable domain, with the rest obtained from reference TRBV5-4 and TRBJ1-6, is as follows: ETGVTQSPTHLIKTRGQQVTLRCSSQSGHNTVSWYQQALGQGPQFIFQYYREEENGRGNFPPRFSGLQFPNYSSELNVNALELDDSALYLCASSLDEGNSPLHFGNGTRLTVT.

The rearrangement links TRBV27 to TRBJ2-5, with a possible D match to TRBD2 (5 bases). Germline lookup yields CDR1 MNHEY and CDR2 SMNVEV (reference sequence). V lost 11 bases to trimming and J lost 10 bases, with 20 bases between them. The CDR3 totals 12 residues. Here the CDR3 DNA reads TGTGCCGGCTGCTGGGGTAGCGATCTCCAGTACTTC. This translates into CAGCWGSDLQYF.

The CDR3 reads CASSPGLAGSETQYF. The CDR3 nucleotides are TGTGCCAGCAGCCCGGGACTAGCGGGATCAGAGACCCAGTACTTC. This rearrangement joins TRBV11-2 to TRBJ2-5; 13 bases map to TRBD2. The germline CDR1 and CDR2 sequences are SGHAT and FQNNGV. V gave up 5 bases and J gave up 4 bases; unmatched junction bases: 4. The length of the CDR3 is 15 residues.

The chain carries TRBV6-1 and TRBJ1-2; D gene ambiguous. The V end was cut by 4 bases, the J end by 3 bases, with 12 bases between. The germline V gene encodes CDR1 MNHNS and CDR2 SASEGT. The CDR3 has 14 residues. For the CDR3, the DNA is TGTGCCAGCAGTGTCGGCCGTCCCGACTATGGCTACACCTTC. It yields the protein CASSVGRPDYGYTF.

CDR3 bases: TGTGCCACCAGTGACCCGGGGCAGTACAATGAGCAGTTCTTC. Amino acids: CATSDPGQYNEQFF. This chain joins TRBV24-1 and TRBJ2-1; the D gene could be TRBD1 or TRBD2 (5 bases each). Per germline, CDR1 KGHDR and CDR2 SFDVKD. The CDR3 sequence is 14 residues long. The V gene lost 4 bases and the J gene lost 4 bases, with 10 bases spanning the gap.

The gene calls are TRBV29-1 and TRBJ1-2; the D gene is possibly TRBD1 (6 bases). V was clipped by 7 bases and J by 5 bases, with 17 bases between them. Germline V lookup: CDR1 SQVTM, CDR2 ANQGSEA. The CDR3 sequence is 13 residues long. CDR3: CSAGTSTGYGYTF. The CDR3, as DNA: TGCAGCGCCGGGACATCTACGGGATATGGCTACACCTTC.

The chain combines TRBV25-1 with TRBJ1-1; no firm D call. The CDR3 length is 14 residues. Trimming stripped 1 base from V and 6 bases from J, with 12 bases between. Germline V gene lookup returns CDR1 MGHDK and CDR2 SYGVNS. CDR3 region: CASSESSWLPEAFF. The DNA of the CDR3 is TGTGCCAGCAGTGAATCCTCTTGGCTGCCTGAAGCTTTCTTT.

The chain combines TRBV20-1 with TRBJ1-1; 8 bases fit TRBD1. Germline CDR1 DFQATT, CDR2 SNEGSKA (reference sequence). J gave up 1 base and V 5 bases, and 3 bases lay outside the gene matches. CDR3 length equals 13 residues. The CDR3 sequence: CSAPDRANTEAFF. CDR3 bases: TGCAGTGCTCCGGACAGGGCGAACACTGAAGCTTTCTTT.